The 5 T cell receptor beta chains reported below all come from one sample, sequenced in a study of blood T cells in healthy people across ages. A second about 7 to 12 cycle PCR used barcoded and J-beta primers. Each CDR3 protein is one row after TCRdb ran MiXCR on the 5' RACE reads. The sample records 550,000 to 750,000 distinct CDR3 sequences, around 20% being singletons. The sequenced sample was blood. These receptor sequences come from a man aged 70-80 years in good health.

In this sample, this clonotype turned up a few times. The chain links TRBV10-3 to TRBJ2-5; D uncertain. Trimming removed 3 bases from V and 2 bases from J, with 13 bases in between. Germline assignment: CDR1 ENHRY and CDR2 SYGVKD. CDR3 length: 15 residues. CDR3 amino acids: CAISEQSETQETQYF. The CDR3 DNA is TGTGCCATCAGTGAACAGTCAGAAACGCAAGAGACCCAGTACTTC.

J is TRBJ2-5 and V is TRBV12-3 or TRBV12-4; 12 nucleotides agree with TRBD1. The J call may not be correct, given that the DNA end is closer to TRBJ2-1. CDR3 size: 15 residues. The CDR3, as DNA: TGTGCCAGCAGCCTGGGACAGGGGGCCAACAATGAGCAGTTCTTC. It translates to CASSLGQGANNEQFF.

The genes are TRBV28 and TRBJ2-3, with D unresolved. Per germline, CDR1 MDHEN and CDR2 SYDVKM. This CDR3 is 15 amino acids long. Between the trimmed V and J ends, which lost 6 bases and 5 bases, there was a span of 18 bases. For the CDR3, the DNA is TGTGCCAGCAGCCCGACATGGTCCCTAATAGATACGCAGTATTTT. It is translated as CASSPTWSLIDTQYF.

The sample holds a few counts of this clonotype. The V call is TRBV28, the J call TRBJ2-2, with D possibly TRBD1 on 7 matching bases. V lost 3 bases and J lost 4, with 12 bases in between. In germline, CDR1 is MDHEN, CDR2 SYDVKM. The length of the CDR3 is 15 residues. Here the CDR3 DNA reads TGTGCCAGCAGTTTCCGACAGGGAGGCACCGGGGAGCTGTTTTTT. Its protein product is CASSFRQGGTGELFF.

In its sample, this clonotype was seen a few times. The V gene is TRBV9, the J gene TRBJ1-3; 8 bases are shared with TRBD1. The CDR3 contains 15 residues. The V gene's germline CDR1 is SGDLS and CDR2 YYNGEE. J gave up 0 bases and V 4 bases, and 3 bases lay outside the gene matches. The CDR3 sequence is CASSSDRASGNTIYF. The DNA of the CDR3 is TGTGCCAGCAGCTCGGACAGGGCCTCTGGAAACACCATATATTTT.